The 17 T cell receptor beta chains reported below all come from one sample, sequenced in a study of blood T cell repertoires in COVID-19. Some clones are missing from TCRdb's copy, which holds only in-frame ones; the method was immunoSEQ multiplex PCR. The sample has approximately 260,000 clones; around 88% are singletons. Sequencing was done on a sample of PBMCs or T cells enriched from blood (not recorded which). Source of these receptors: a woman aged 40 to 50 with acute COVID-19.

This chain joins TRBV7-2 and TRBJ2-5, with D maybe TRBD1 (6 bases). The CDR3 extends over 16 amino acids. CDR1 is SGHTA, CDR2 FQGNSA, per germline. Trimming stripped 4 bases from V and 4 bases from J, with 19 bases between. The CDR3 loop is CASSSIRGLATETQYF. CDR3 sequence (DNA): TGTGCCAGCAGCTCGATAAGGGGGTTAGCGACAGAGACCCAGTACTTC.

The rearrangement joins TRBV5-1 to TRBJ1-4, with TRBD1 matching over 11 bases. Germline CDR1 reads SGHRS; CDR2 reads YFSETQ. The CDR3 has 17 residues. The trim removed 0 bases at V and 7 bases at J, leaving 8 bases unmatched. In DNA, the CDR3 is TGCGCCAGCAGCTTGGTTTCCGGGACAGGGGGTTTTGAAAAACTGTTTTTT. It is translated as CASSLVSGTGGFEKLFF.

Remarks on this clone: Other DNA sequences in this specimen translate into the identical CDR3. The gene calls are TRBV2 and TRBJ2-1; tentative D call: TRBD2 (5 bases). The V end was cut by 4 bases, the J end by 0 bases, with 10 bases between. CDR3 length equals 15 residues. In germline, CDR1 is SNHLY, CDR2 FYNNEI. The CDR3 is CASSVAGSSYNEQFF. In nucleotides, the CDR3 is TGTGCCAGCAGTGTGGCGGGTAGCTCCTACAATGAGCAGTTCTTC.

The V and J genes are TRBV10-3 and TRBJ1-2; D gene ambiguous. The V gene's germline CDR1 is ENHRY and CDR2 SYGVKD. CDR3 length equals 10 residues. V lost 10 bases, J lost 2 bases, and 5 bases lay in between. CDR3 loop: CATANYGYTF. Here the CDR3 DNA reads TGTGCCACCGCGAACTATGGCTACACCTTC.

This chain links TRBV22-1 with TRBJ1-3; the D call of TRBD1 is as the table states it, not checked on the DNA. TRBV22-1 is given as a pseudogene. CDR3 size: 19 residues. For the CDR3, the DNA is TGTCCTGGGAGCGCCTACCGACCCCTCAGACAGGTCAAAGGAAACACCATATATTTT. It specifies CPGSAYRPLRQVKGNTIYF.

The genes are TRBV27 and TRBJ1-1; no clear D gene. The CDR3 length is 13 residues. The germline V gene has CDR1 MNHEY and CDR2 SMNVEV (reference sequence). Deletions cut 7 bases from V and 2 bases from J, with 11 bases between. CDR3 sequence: CASNLRANTEAFF. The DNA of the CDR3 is TGTGCCAGCAACCTGCGGGCAAACACTGAAGCTTTCTTT.

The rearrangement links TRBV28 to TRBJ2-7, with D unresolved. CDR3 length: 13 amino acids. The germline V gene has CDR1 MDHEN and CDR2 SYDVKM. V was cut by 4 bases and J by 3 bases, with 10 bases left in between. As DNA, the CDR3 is TGTGCCAGCAGTTCCCAACCGAGCTACGAGCAGTACGTC. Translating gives CASSSQPSYEQYV.

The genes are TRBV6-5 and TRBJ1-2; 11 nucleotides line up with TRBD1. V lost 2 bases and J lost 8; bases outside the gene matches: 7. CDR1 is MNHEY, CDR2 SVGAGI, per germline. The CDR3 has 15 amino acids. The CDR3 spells CASSYRRTGGIGYTF. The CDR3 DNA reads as TGTGCCAGCAGTTACAGGCGGACAGGGGGCATCGGCTACACCTTC.

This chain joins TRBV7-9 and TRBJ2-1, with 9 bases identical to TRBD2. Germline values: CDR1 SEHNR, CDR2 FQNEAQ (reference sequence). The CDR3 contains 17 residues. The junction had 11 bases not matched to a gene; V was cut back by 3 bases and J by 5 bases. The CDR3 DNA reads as TGTGCCAGCAGCTTGGGAGCTTTGCGGGAGGGCCACAATGAGCAGTTCTTC. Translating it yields CASSLGALREGHNEQFF.

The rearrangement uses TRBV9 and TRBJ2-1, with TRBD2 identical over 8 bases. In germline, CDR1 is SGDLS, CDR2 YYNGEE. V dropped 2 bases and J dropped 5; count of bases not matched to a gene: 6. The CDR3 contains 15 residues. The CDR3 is CASSVRGRSDNEQFF. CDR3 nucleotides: TGTGCCAGCAGCGTCCGCGGGAGGTCCGACAATGAGCAGTTCTTC.

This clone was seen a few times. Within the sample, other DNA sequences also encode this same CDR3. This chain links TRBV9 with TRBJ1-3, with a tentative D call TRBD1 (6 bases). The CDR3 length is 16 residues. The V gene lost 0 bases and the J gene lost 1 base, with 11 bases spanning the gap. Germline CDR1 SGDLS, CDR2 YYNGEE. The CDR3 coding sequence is TGTGCCAGCAGCGTAGGCGGGGGCGCATCTGGAAACACCATATATTTT. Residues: CASSVGGGASGNTIYF.

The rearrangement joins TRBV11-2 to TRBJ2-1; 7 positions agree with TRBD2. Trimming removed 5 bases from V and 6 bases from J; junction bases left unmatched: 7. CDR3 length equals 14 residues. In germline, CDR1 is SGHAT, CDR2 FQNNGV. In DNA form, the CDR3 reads TGTGCCAGCAGCCCCGGGACTACTTCCAATGAGCAGTTCTTC. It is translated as CASSPGTTSNEQFF.

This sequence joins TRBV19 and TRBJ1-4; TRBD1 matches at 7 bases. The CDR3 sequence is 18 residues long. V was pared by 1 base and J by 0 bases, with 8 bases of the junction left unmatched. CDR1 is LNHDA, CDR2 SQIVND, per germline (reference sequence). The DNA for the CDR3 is TGTGCCAGTAGTATAGGTCGGGACAGTACTGCAACTAATGAAAAACTGTTTTTT. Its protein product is CASSIGRDSTATNEKLFF.

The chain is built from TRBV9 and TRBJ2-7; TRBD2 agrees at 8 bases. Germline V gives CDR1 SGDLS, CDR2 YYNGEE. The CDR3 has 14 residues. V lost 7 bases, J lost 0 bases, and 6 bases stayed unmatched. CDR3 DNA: TGTGCCAGCGGTAGCGGGGAAAGCTCCTACGAGCAGTACTTC. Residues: CASGSGESSYEQYF.

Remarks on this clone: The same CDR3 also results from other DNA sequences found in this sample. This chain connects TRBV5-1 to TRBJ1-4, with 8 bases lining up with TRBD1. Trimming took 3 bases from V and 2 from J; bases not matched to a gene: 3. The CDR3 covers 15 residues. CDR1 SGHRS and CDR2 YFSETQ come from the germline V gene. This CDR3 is CASSSQGATNEKLFF. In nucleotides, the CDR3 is TGCGCCAGCAGCTCCCAGGGGGCGACTAATGAAAAACTGTTTTTT.

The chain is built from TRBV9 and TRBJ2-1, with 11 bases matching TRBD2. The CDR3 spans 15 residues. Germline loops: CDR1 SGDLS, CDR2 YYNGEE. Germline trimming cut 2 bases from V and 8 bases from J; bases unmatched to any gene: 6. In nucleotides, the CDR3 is TGTGCCAGCAGCGTTTTCCTAGCGGGGGGTGATGAGCAGTTCTTC. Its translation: CASSVFLAGGDEQFF.

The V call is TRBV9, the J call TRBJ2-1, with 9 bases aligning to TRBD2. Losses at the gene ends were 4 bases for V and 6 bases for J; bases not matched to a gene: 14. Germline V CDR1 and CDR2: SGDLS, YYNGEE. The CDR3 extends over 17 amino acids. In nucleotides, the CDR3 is TGTGCCAGCAGCACAACAGGGGTGGGACTAGCCGGCAATGAGCAGTTCTTC. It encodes CASSTTGVGLAGNEQFF.